Here is one TCR beta chain with its context. No antigen is known for it. The data were obtained in a study of cytomegalovirus exposure and HLA in healthy donors. On the study more broadly: Within the Caucasian-associated ancestry cluster were under 85% of the approximately 400 genotyped donors. Study-level findings and limits: For most TCR sequences rarity was the rule, although some public TCRs occurred in many donors. Other equally common chains were less clonally expanded than HLA-associated TCR beta chains, a later analysis showed. About 90% or about 30% of the time was how often most TCR beta V segments were productive, according to an earlier analysis.

The CDR3 runs 13 residues. Germline V gives CDR1 LNHDA, CDR2 SQIVND (reference sequence). Trimming stripped 5 bases from V and 4 bases from J, with 11 bases between. PCR used 60 Vbeta primers and 13 Jbeta primers. Sequencing used immunoSEQ multiplex PCR; TCRdb keeps in-frame clones, though not all of them. The top ten clones hold 1.3% to 1.5% of a sample with approximately 160,000 clones, around 68% of them seen once. This clonotype was obtained from a man aged 45 to 65 in good health and CMV-seronegative. The sample consisted of PBMCs. V usage is TRBV19 and J usage is TRBJ1-1, with a tentative D call TRBD1 (5 bases). CDR3: CASSRGEGTEAFF. The CDR3 DNA follows: TGTGCCAGTAGTCGAGGGGAGGGCACTGAAGCTTTCTTT.